This record concerns one TCR beta chain sequence. This sample stems from a study of T cell changes during pregnancy in multiple sclerosis. Produced via immunoSEQ multiplex PCR; TCRdb's table is partial and in-frame only. The sample lists approximately 60,000 clones; 94% were seen once. The material was CD8+ T cells from peripheral blood mononuclear cells, obtained in the third trimester of pregnancy. The clonotype originates from a female donor with multiple sclerosis, enrolled in a pregnancy study.

CDR3 in amino acids: CASSQAGTGAYEQYF. CDR3 coding DNA: TGCGCCAGCAGCCAAGCCGGGACAGGGGCCTACGAGCAGTACTTC. The rearrangement joins TRBV4-1 to TRBJ2-7, with TRBD1 matching 10 bases. V lost 1 base, J lost 2 bases, and 2 bases stayed unmatched. CDR3 size: 15 residues. Germline CDR1 is MGHRA and CDR2 is YSYEKL.